The T cell receptor beta chain under discussion was sequenced for a study of cytomegalovirus exposure and HLA in healthy donors (dated by TCRdb to the late 2010s). For context, the study as a whole: According to an earlier analysis of a few hundred of the donors, roughly 180 million T cells yielded 100 million or so unique TCR beta sequences and about 280 Gb of sequence data. Across approximately 420 genotyped donors of the cohort, an average of roughly 250,000 unique TCR beta nucleotide sequences per donor were sequenced, and around 19% of those sequences were non-productive. A later genetic analysis took genome-wide SNP genotypes for about 55% of the roughly 700 donors and used that subset as a discovery cohort. Typing coverage differed by locus: A, B, C, DRB1 and DQB1 were typed in roughly 629-630 donors, DQA1 in about 550, DPA1 in over 600, and DPB1 in just under 490. A later analysis re-analyzed previously published TCR beta repertoires from hundreds of donors and added high-resolution HLA genotyping to study TCR occurrence patterns. Of the 350 to 400 genotyped donors, over 70% fell in the genetic ancestry cluster associated with self-reported Caucasian donors. In an earlier analysis of 500 to 650 of the donors, high-throughput TCR beta sequencing was used to judge whether each TCR beta V gene segment behaved as functional or pseudogenic. HLA typing covered class I and class II loci at four-digit resolution. Donor age, sex, ethnicity and CMV serostatus were collected together with the repertoire data. Rather than using new phenotypic data, the later analysis identified candidate immune exposures from TCR beta sequences and from how often those sequences occurred across donors. The study aimed to test whether signatures of past pathogen exposure could be identified by cataloging public T cell receptors. The study profiled the T cell repertoires of under 700 subjects by immunosequencing and related them to cytomegalovirus serostatus. Every repertoire in the discovery cohort had been generated on one and the same sequencing platform. Because of strong linkage in the cohort, roughly five DR-DQ haplotypes were treated as single units for association and clustering. The study combined high-throughput TCR immunosequencing, statistical association of individual TCRs with disease status, and machine learning to predict cytomegalovirus infection status. An early release that covered roughly 600 HLA-typed donors contained 300 to 350 gigabases of sequencing data and tens of millions of unique TCR sequences. Along with the roughly 670-subject first cohort, a separate validation cohort of approximately 110 different subjects was used.

The library was generated by the immunoSEQ multiplex PCR assay. The multiplex PCR relied on a mix of 60 forward primers for TCR Vbeta segments and 13 reverse primers for TCR Jbeta segments. A multiplex PCR assay on genomic DNA amplified the CDR3 region of rearranged TCR beta genes. Amplified TCR beta libraries were sequenced as 87-base-pair reads on the Illumina HiSeq System. The study's processing was this. Across the 700 or so repertoires, a later analysis counted approximately 75 million unique TCR beta chains, about 10 million of which were shared by at least two donors. Raw reads were error-corrected and collapsed into unique sequences by a nearest-neighbor algorithm in which closely related sequences were merged to remove PCR and sequencing errors. To assign V, D and J gene segments, CDR3 sequences were aligned to IMGT reference sequences. Each retained sequence needed at least a six-nucleotide match to both a V gene segment and a J gene segment. Rearrangements were classified as productive when the CDR3 lacked stop codons and remained in frame with V and J, and all other rearrangements were classified as non-productive. Following IMGT convention, CDR3 was defined as the stretch from the second conserved V-encoded cysteine up to the conserved J-encoded phenylalanine. The earlier analysis of fewer than 700 of the donors excluded sequences that lacked an unambiguous match to a single V gene segment. In an earlier analysis of roughly 600 of the donors, a V segment was called functional when productive rearrangements were above 56.7%, and segregating when the standard deviation between donors exceeded 5%. A statistical classification framework was developed to diagnose cytomegalovirus status using the catalog of TCR beta chain sequences. In a later analysis, TCR nucleotide sequences were compared against IMGT/GENE-DB human TR gene sequences so that V and J genes could be assigned. Using the TCRdist pipeline, a later analysis assigned CDR3 sequences along with most-parsimonious VDJ recombination scenarios. In a later analysis, each TCR beta chain was defined by its CDR3 amino acid sequence together with its V-gene family, and reads without a unique V-gene family were excluded. To address suspected cross-contamination and a sequencing artifact, a later analysis removed 550 to 750 highly shared, low-generation-probability nucleotide sequences. In a later analysis, a clonal expansion index was calculated for each public chain from normalized within-repertoire ranks of inferred template counts. A later analysis computed generation probabilities with a VDJ recombination model fitted to out-of-frame rearrangements, and checked the results against IGoR. In a later analysis, hypergeometric tests were used to score TCR-TCR, TCR-HLA and TCR-CMV co-occurrence, with a repertoire-size bias correction applied to TCR pairs. A later analysis estimated false discovery rates by permuting HLA or CMV assignments 20 times. In a later analysis, co-occurring TCRs were grouped using DBSCAN, with TCRdist sequence similarity added in when clustering inside HLA-allele-positive subsets. Co-occurrence clustering excluded repertoires with fewer than 30,000 or more than 120,000 public chains, plus five with anomalous nucleotide sharing. Here the immuneACCESS table is served through TCRdb, limited to in-frame sequences with V and J called. Missing clones are a known gap in these copies; in checked studies unresolved V genes cover under half, and the rest lacks a known reason. V, J and clone size reflect that table, while D and trimming were determined from the DNA. This sample comprises some 150,000 clones, approximately 80% of them detected only once. The ten most abundant clones make up 5.5% to 8% of the sample.

The cohort was made up of 666 healthy bone marrow donors. At the time of sampling, every cohort member was nominally healthy, though immune exposures that went unrecorded were likely present. The donor was CMV seropositive and was included in the group of 250 to 350 seropositive cohort members. A peripheral blood sample was collected from each donor, and TCR beta sequencing was performed on peripheral blood mononuclear cells. The Qiagen DNeasy Blood Extraction Kit was used to extract genomic DNA from the blood cell samples. As for this clone: There is no known antigen for this receptor. Base qualities are not recorded, but no much larger clone differs from it by a single base.

What the study reported, not specific to this receptor: Broadly in line with IMGT annotations, most TCR beta V segments showed up in productive rearrangements about 90% or about 30% of the time in an earlier analysis of 587 of the donors. The authors suggested that the approach could potentially be generalized to other disease states and immunological phenotypes. In a later genetic analysis, a missense DCLRE1C variant was associated with V-gene and J-gene trimming of TCR beta chains, and the association was replicated in an independent cohort. The cohort was sequenced for TCR beta chains only, and without alpha or paired-chain data the features that could be detected were limited. The classifier was reported to diagnose cytomegalovirus status with high specificity and sensitivity in both the original and validation cohorts. Linkage disequilibrium might explain the correlated functional status among segregating V segments, but an unknown experimental factor could not be excluded. A further reported finding was that TCR beta sequences accurately predicted the HLA-A and HLA-B alleles for most subjects in the first cohort. A later analysis found that most CMV-associated TCR beta chains appeared HLA-restricted, with HLA associations seemingly driven largely by CMV exposure. According to a later genetic analysis, donors in an Asian-associated ancestry cluster had fewer N-insertions in productive TCRs than the approximately 630-donor mean. For the cohort, immune exposure information was limited to CMV serostatus. Because some donors lacked HLA typing at each locus, the association tests relied only on the typed subset. A cluster of highly shared sequence variants was judged likely to represent a technical artifact of the sequencing pipeline. Roughly uniform sequencing depth across donors was assumed in presence/absence analyses, although this assumption may not hold. A total of 164 TCR beta chains were listed by the study as associated with cytomegalovirus. In a later analysis, several top co-occurrence clusters were reported to appear linked to parvovirus B19, influenza, CMV and Epstein-Barr virus. Most TCR sequences were observed very rarely across donors, whereas some public TCRs were present in many individuals. In a later analysis, the rate of TCR association differed among HLA loci, with DRB1 alleles having the most associated TCRs and HLA-C alleles having the fewest. In vitro tests confirmed that three of the cytomegalovirus-associated TCR beta chains recognize cytomegalovirus antigens. Specific HLA alleles were associated with more than 15,000 TCR beta sequences at a false discovery rate of 0.05 in a later analysis. In a later analysis, HLA-associated TCR beta chains showed more clonal expansion and lower generation probabilities than non-associated chains that were equally common. Because counts were too low, roughly 17 rarely observed V segments, including chromosome 9 orphons, were left out of the earlier analysis of about 620 of the donors. When HLA alleles, especially DR and DQ, strongly co-occurred, TCR associations were difficult to assign to individual alleles.

Sequenced material: PBMCs. The clonotype was recovered from a woman in her thirties in good health and CMV-seropositive.

The DNA is as follows: TGTGCCAGCAGCTCACCCGCAGGGGGCATTAATTCACCCCTCCACTTT. It is translated as CASSSPAGGINSPLHF. The chain is assembled from TRBV7-9 and TRBJ1-6; TRBD1 lines up with 8 middle nucleotides. From the cysteine up to the phenylalanine, the CDR3 has a length of 16 residues. The entry retains the CDR3 DNA only, 48 bases that are in frame from base 1. For this chain, trimming is 4 bases at the V end and 6 bases at the J end, and the number of junction bases without a gene match is 8. Via the germline V gene (reference sequence), CDR1 is SEHNR and CDR2 FQNEAQ.